The 14 T cell receptor beta chains below were found in one sample sequenced in a study of cytomegalovirus exposure and HLA in healthy donors. Both 60 Vbeta primers and 13 Jbeta primers went into the PCR. Clones were sequenced by immunoSEQ multiplex PCR, and TCRdb holds only the in-frame ones, with some missing. The table has about 67,000 clones, 85% to 90% seen once. Sequenced material: PBMCs. The receptor set was obtained from a woman aged 25 to 39 in good health and CMV-seropositive.

The chain uses TRBV28 and TRBJ1-2, with D unresolved. V was clipped by 5 bases and J by 1 base, with 11 bases between them. This CDR3 has 14 amino acids. Germline CDR1 and CDR2: MDHEN and SYDVKM. CDR3 in DNA: TGTGCCAGCAGTCGAGCAGGTGGTAACTATGGCTACACCTTC. Translated: CASSRAGGNYGYTF.

Comments on this clone: This sample includes further DNA sequences coding for the same CDR3. V usage is TRBV7-9 and J usage is TRBJ2-1, with 7 bases identical to TRBD2. V shed 2 bases and J 6 bases; nucleotides not matched to a gene: 4. The CDR3 is made up of 14 amino acids. CDR1 SEHNR and CDR2 FQNEAQ come from the germline V gene (reference sequence). CDR3 residues: CASSLSREFNEQFF. DNA of the CDR3: TGTGCCAGCAGCTTATCGCGGGAGTTCAATGAGCAGTTCTTC.

The rearrangement joins TRBV19 to TRBJ1-1, with 10 bases matching TRBD1. The CDR3 extends over 17 amino acids. Looked up from germline, CDR1 is LNHDA and CDR2 is SQIVND (reference sequence). V was clipped by 5 bases and J by 5 bases; unmatched bases: 14. Written as DNA, the CDR3 is TGTGCCAGTAGTGCCGTAAGGGACAGGGGCATGGGGACTGAAGCTTTCTTT. As protein: CASSAVRDRGMGTEAFF.

This chain's CDR3 is CASSSGGSTYNEQFF. The CDR3 DNA reads TGTGCCAGTAGTTCTGGAGGGAGCACCTACAATGAGCAGTTCTTC. The chain combines TRBV19 with TRBJ2-1; tentatively, D is TRBD2 (6 bases). Trimming left V 5 bases short and J 2 bases short, with 13 bases between. From germline, CDR1 is LNHDA and CDR2 SQIVND (reference sequence). The CDR3 runs to 15 residues. Drawing the rest from reference TRBV19 and TRBJ2-1, the complete variable domain is DGGITQSPKYLFRKEGQNVTLSCEQNLNHDAMYWYRQDPGQGLRLIYYSQIVNDFQKGDIAEGYSVSREKKESFPLTVTSAQKNPTAFYLCASSSGGSTYNEQFFGPGTRLTVL.

This CDR3 reads CASSPGLAGGSEQFF. As DNA, the CDR3 is TGTGCCAGCAGCCCGGGACTAGCGGGAGGTAGTGAGCAGTTCTTC. The chain uses TRBV11-3 and TRBJ2-1; 15 bases align to TRBD2. In germline, CDR1 is SGHNT, CDR2 YENEEA. V dropped 5 bases and J dropped 9; count of bases not matched to a gene: 5. The length of the CDR3 is 15 residues.

This chain joins TRBV7-2 and TRBJ2-1; 9 bases match TRBD1. This CDR3 has 14 amino acids. From germline, CDR1 is SGHTA and CDR2 FQGNSA. V lost 5 bases and J lost 7; bases outside the gene matches: 6. The CDR3 DNA follows: TGTGCCAGCAGCCCAGGGACAGGGATTAATGAGCAGTTCTTC. Translating gives CASSPGTGINEQFF.

The chain recombines TRBV10-1 with TRBJ2-1; D perhaps matches TRBD1 (5 bases). Germline assignment: CDR1 WNHNN and CDR2 SYGVQD (reference sequence). V lost 8 bases to trimming and J lost 5 bases, with 10 bases between them. The CDR3 covers 12 residues. The CDR3 spells CASGHQNNEQFF. The CDR3 nucleotides read TGCGCCAGCGGACATCAGAACAATGAGCAGTTCTTC.

V gene TRBV6-1 combines with J gene TRBJ1-6, with 7 nucleotides matching TRBD1. V shed 6 bases and J 9 bases; nucleotides not matched to a gene: 8. The CDR3 is 14 amino acids. Germline V gene lookup returns CDR1 MNHNS and CDR2 SASEGT. The CDR3 reads CASRNPGGSSPLHF. For the CDR3, the DNA is TGTGCCAGCAGGAACCCAGGGGGTAGTTCACCCCTCCACTTT.

This sequence joins TRBV5-1 and TRBJ2-1; 13 positions agree with TRBD2. The CDR3 totals 16 residues. Unmatched junction bases numbered 7, after V lost 3 bases and J lost 7 bases. The germline V gene encodes CDR1 SGHRS and CDR2 YFSETQ. The CDR3 sequence is CASSSSWTSGGNEQFF. The CDR3 nucleotides read TGCGCCAGCAGCTCCTCCTGGACTAGCGGGGGAAATGAGCAGTTCTTC.

This sequence joins TRBV9 and TRBJ1-2; 7 nucleotides align to TRBD1. Germline lookup yields CDR1 SGDLS and CDR2 YYNGEE. V was clipped by 0 bases and J by 8 bases; unmatched bases: 7. This CDR3 has 14 amino acids. In nucleotides, the CDR3 is TGTGCCAGCAGCGTAGCGACAGGGAGTGGAGGCTACACCTTC. Protein sequence: CASSVATGSGGYTF.

V is TRBV5-1 and J is TRBJ2-3; the match to TRBD1 covers 9 bases. CDR1 is SGHRS and CDR2 is YFSETQ in the germline V gene. V was clipped by 0 bases and J by 8 bases; unmatched bases: 10. The CDR3 extends over 16 amino acids. DNA for the CDR3: TGCGCCAGCAGCTTGGAAGGGACAGGGTACTGGAGTACGCAGTATTTT. It encodes CASSLEGTGYWSTQYF.

This clone was seen a few times. A far larger clone is off by one base, so a read error is likely. The chain has TRBV4-1 and TRBJ2-1; 7 bases align to TRBD1. Per the germline V gene, CDR1 is MGHRA and CDR2 is YSYEKL. The CDR3 sequence is 16 residues long. The ends lost 1 base at V and 4 bases at J; junction bases unmatched: 7. The CDR3: CASSQGRDRSYNEQFF. CDR3 bases: TGCGCCAGCAGCCAAGGTAGGGACAGATCATACAATGAGCAGTTCTTC.

This chain joins TRBV10-1 and TRBJ2-1; 8 bases fit TRBD2. Trimming took 3 bases from V and 6 from J; bases not matched to a gene: 7. Germline-derived CDR1 and CDR2 are WNHNN and SYGVQD (reference sequence). The length of the CDR3 is 15 residues. CDR3 bases: TGCGCCAGCAGTGAAACCGGGACTAGGAGCAATGAGCAGTTCTTC. This gives the protein CASSETGTRSNEQFF.

The rearrangement uses TRBV5-1 and TRBJ1-2; D is possibly TRBD1 (5 bases). With 1 base removed from V and 8 bases from J, the gap between germline ends came to 15 bases. The CDR3 runs to 14 residues. Germline CDR1 is SGHRS and CDR2 is YFSETQ. The chain's CDR3 is CASSLLSVGHGYTF. DNA for the CDR3: TGCGCCAGCAGCTTGCTGTCCGTGGGGCACGGCTACACCTTC.